A selection of T cell receptor beta chains follows, all from one sample in a study of blood T cell repertoires in COVID-19. Method: immunoSEQ multiplex PCR; TCRdb's copy keeps in-frame clones and lacks some. The sample consists of approximately 97,000 clones, 80% to 90% of them appearing once. Source material: peripheral blood. All receptors derive from a man aged 40-50 years with active or convalescent COVID-19. Each CDR3 is given with its conserved first and last residue. The order of the fields is V gene, clone size, D gene, J gene, CDR3 protein, CDR3 DNA. The D gene is left open where the match is weak. Clone size is shown for a subset of rows, as once, few, many or a class of expanded clone.

v_call: TRBV18; clone_size: -; d_call: -; j_call: TRBJ2-6; cdr3_aa: CASSPSGVSGANVLTF; cdr3_nt: TGTGCCAGCTCACCCTCCGGGGTCTCTGGGGCCAACGTCCTGACTTTC
v_call: TRBV14; clone_size: few; d_call: TRBD1; j_call: TRBJ1-4; cdr3_aa: CASSRLGQGGEKLFF; cdr3_nt: TGTGCCAGCAGTCGACTGGGACAGGGGGGTGAAAAACTGTTTTTT
v_call: TRBV11-2; clone_size: -; d_call: TRBD2; j_call: TRBJ2-7; cdr3_aa: CASSPTSGSAYEQYF; cdr3_nt: TGTGCCAGCAGCCCTACTAGCGGGTCTGCCTACGAGCAGTACTTC
v_call: TRBV5-1; clone_size: -; d_call: -; j_call: TRBJ2-3; cdr3_aa: CASSPRTLSTDTQYF; cdr3_nt: TGCGCCAGCAGCCCGAGAACCCTTAGCACAGATACGCAGTATTTT
v_call: TRBV12-3/TRBV12-4; clone_size: -; d_call: -; j_call: TRBJ2-3; cdr3_aa: CASSPYDTQYF; cdr3_nt: TGTGCCAGCAGTCCCTACGATACGCAGTATTTT
v_call: TRBV11-2; clone_size: -; d_call: -; j_call: TRBJ2-3; cdr3_aa: CASSFAIVDTQYF; cdr3_nt: TGTGCCAGCAGCTTCGCCATAGTTGATACGCAGTATTTT
v_call: TRBV3-1/TRBV3-2; clone_size: -; d_call: -; j_call: TRBJ1-1; cdr3_aa: CASSRRGSAEAFF; cdr3_nt: TGTGCCAGCAGCCGAAGGGGGTCCGCTGAAGCTTTCTTT
v_call: TRBV4-3; clone_size: -; d_call: -; j_call: TRBJ1-6; cdr3_aa: CASSQDPTGSTSPLHF; cdr3_nt: TGCGCCAGCAGCCAAGATCCCACAGGCTCGACTTCACCCCTCCACTTT
v_call: TRBV3-1/TRBV3-2; clone_size: -; d_call: TRBD1; j_call: TRBJ1-1; cdr3_aa: CASSPTHPGQGRGNTEAFF; cdr3_nt: TGTGCCAGCAGCCCGACACACCCGGGACAGGGCAGAGGGAACACTGAAGCTTTCTTT
v_call: TRBV11-2; clone_size: -; d_call: TRBD2; j_call: TRBJ2-7; cdr3_aa: CASSLRLAGGLYEQYF; cdr3_nt: TGTGCCAGCAGCTTAAGACTAGCGGGGGGGCTCTACGAGCAGTACTTC
v_call: TRBV2; clone_size: once; d_call: TRBD1; j_call: TRBJ1-5; cdr3_aa: CASSRGLDQPQHF; cdr3_nt: TGTGCCAGCAGCAGGGGGTTAGATCAGCCCCAGCATTTT
v_call: TRBV4-1; clone_size: -; d_call: TRBD1; j_call: TRBJ1-5; cdr3_aa: CASSQEAGGHQPQHF; cdr3_nt: TGCGCCAGCAGCCAAGAAGCAGGGGGACATCAGCCCCAGCATTTT
v_call: TRBV19; clone_size: few; d_call: TRBD1; j_call: TRBJ1-5; cdr3_aa: CASRQGTGGGQPQHF; cdr3_nt: TGTGCCAGTAGGCAGGGGACAGGGGGCGGTCAGCCCCAGCATTTT
v_call: TRBV7-2; clone_size: -; d_call: TRBD1; j_call: TRBJ2-1; cdr3_aa: CASSLRDRAINEQFF; cdr3_nt: TGTGCCAGCAGCCTCCGGGACAGAGCTATCAATGAGCAGTTCTTC
v_call: TRBV7-6; clone_size: -; d_call: -; j_call: TRBJ2-7; cdr3_aa: CASSFRLSGGPGEQYF; cdr3_nt: TGTGCCAGCAGCTTCCGCTTATCAGGGGGGCCTGGGGAGCAGTACTTC
v_call: TRBV15; clone_size: -; d_call: TRBD2; j_call: TRBJ2-5; cdr3_aa: CATSRIKTSLYQETQYF; cdr3_nt: TGTGCCACCAGCAGGATAAAGACTAGCCTATACCAAGAGACCCAGTACTTC
v_call: TRBV19; clone_size: once; d_call: TRBD1; j_call: TRBJ1-5; cdr3_aa: CASSIRTGRVNQPQHF; cdr3_nt: TGTGCCAGTAGTATCCGGACAGGGAGGGTAAATCAGCCCCAGCATTTT
v_call: TRBV2; clone_size: -; d_call: -; j_call: TRBJ1-2; cdr3_aa: CASTQRGGGYTF; cdr3_nt: TGTGCCAGCACCCAGAGGGGGGGCGGCTACACCTTC
v_call: TRBV27; clone_size: -; d_call: TRBD2; j_call: TRBJ2-1; cdr3_aa: CASTKPSSGGLGEQFF; cdr3_nt: TGTGCCAGCACCAAGCCATCTAGCGGGGGTCTAGGGGAGCAGTTCTTC
v_call: TRBV5-1; clone_size: -; d_call: -; j_call: TRBJ2-2; cdr3_aa: CASSLRAGGELFF; cdr3_nt: TGCGCCAGCAGCTTGAGGGCGGGCGGGGAGCTGTTTTTT
v_call: TRBV13; clone_size: -; d_call: TRBD1; j_call: TRBJ2-7; cdr3_aa: CASSPGTETYEQYF; cdr3_nt: TGTGCCAGCAGCCCCGGGACAGAGACCTACGAGCAGTACTTC
v_call: TRBV5-1; clone_size: -; d_call: TRBD1; j_call: TRBJ1-1; cdr3_aa: CASTRTGANTEAFF; cdr3_nt: TGCGCCAGCACCCGGACAGGGGCGAACACTGAAGCTTTCTTT
v_call: TRBV6-5; clone_size: -; d_call: -; j_call: TRBJ2-7; cdr3_aa: CASSSPGSGEQYF; cdr3_nt: TGTGCCAGCAGTTCCCCCGGATCGGGGGAGCAGTACTTC
v_call: TRBV7-9; clone_size: -; d_call: TRBD1; j_call: TRBJ1-5; cdr3_aa: CASSSGQPNQPQHF; cdr3_nt: TGTGCCAGCAGCTCGGGACAGCCTAATCAGCCCCAGCATTTT
v_call: TRBV5-1; clone_size: -; d_call: -; j_call: TRBJ1-2; cdr3_aa: CASSSPDRYGGYTF; cdr3_nt: TGCGCCAGCAGCTCCCCCGACAGATACGGCGGCTACACCTTC
v_call: TRBV7-3; clone_size: -; d_call: -; j_call: TRBJ2-7; cdr3_aa: CASSLNQRDEQYF; cdr3_nt: TGTGCCAGCAGCTTAAATCAACGGGACGAGCAGTACTTC
v_call: TRBV6-6; clone_size: -; d_call: TRBD2; j_call: TRBJ2-1; cdr3_aa: CASTLAGVYNEQFF; cdr3_nt: TGTGCCAGCACCCTAGCGGGGGTCTACAATGAGCAGTTCTTC
v_call: TRBV12-3/TRBV12-4; clone_size: -; d_call: -; j_call: TRBJ2-3; cdr3_aa: CASRIADTQYF; cdr3_nt: TGTGCCAGCAGAATAGCAGATACGCAGTATTTT
v_call: TRBV12-3/TRBV12-4; clone_size: -; d_call: -; j_call: TRBJ1-1; cdr3_aa: CASSFPVTEAFF; cdr3_nt: TGTGCCAGCAGTTTCCCTGTCACTGAAGCTTTCTTT
v_call: TRBV18; clone_size: -; d_call: -; j_call: TRBJ2-6; cdr3_aa: CASSPLLPAAGPSGANVLTF; cdr3_nt: TGTGCCAGCTCACCACTTCTTCCCGCGGCCGGCCCCTCTGGGGCCAACGTCCTGACTTTC
v_call: TRBV9; clone_size: -; d_call: TRBD2; j_call: TRBJ2-7; cdr3_aa: CASSVATGGAEQYF; cdr3_nt: TGTGCCAGCAGCGTAGCTACGGGGGGGGCCGAGCAGTACTTC
v_call: TRBV18; clone_size: -; d_call: -; j_call: TRBJ1-1; cdr3_aa: CASTELNTEAFF; cdr3_nt: TGTGCCAGTACGGAGTTGAACACTGAAGCTTTCTTT
v_call: TRBV10-3; clone_size: -; d_call: TRBD2; j_call: TRBJ2-3; cdr3_aa: CAIRTSGGHSTDTQYF; cdr3_nt: TGTGCCATCCGGACTAGCGGGGGACATAGCACAGATACGCAGTATTTT
v_call: TRBV6-2/TRBV6-3; clone_size: once; d_call: -; j_call: TRBJ2-1; cdr3_aa: CASSYSIRPGARGNEQFF; cdr3_nt: TGTGCCAGCAGTTACTCGATAAGGCCAGGGGCCCGAGGTAATGAGCAGTTCTTC
v_call: TRBV5-1; clone_size: -; d_call: -; j_call: TRBJ2-6; cdr3_aa: CASSPGSGANVLTF; cdr3_nt: TGCGCCAGCAGCCCCGGGTCTGGGGCCAACGTCCTGACTTTC
v_call: TRBV18; clone_size: few; d_call: -; j_call: TRBJ2-2; cdr3_aa: CASSPTSRGLEELFF; cdr3_nt: TGTGCCAGCTCACCGACCTCCAGGGGCCTCGAGGAGCTGTTTTTT
v_call: TRBV30; clone_size: -; d_call: -; j_call: TRBJ1-5; cdr3_aa: CAWSRGLQDNQPQHF; cdr3_nt: TGTGCCTGGAGTCGAGGGTTGCAAGACAATCAGCCCCAGCATTTT
v_call: TRBV5-5; clone_size: -; d_call: -; j_call: TRBJ2-2; cdr3_aa: CASSLGPTINAGELFF; cdr3_nt: TGTGCCAGCAGCTTGGGTCCTACTATCAATGCCGGGGAGCTGTTTTTT
v_call: TRBV18; clone_size: few; d_call: TRBD1; j_call: TRBJ2-3; cdr3_aa: CASSQQQGADVADTQYF; cdr3_nt: TGTGCCAGCTCACAACAACAGGGGGCAGATGTCGCAGATACGCAGTATTTT
v_call: TRBV28; clone_size: -; d_call: TRBD1; j_call: TRBJ2-7; cdr3_aa: CASIGTGTGEQYF; cdr3_nt: TGTGCCAGCATTGGGACAGGGACCGGCGAGCAGTACTTC
v_call: TRBV9; clone_size: -; d_call: -; j_call: TRBJ1-1; cdr3_aa: CASSAHSGSQSGAFF; cdr3_nt: TGTGCCAGCAGCGCGCATTCGGGGTCTCAATCTGGGGCTTTCTTT
v_call: TRBV9; clone_size: -; d_call: TRBD1; j_call: TRBJ2-5; cdr3_aa: CASSVGTGVELETQYF; cdr3_nt: TGTGCCAGCAGCGTAGGGACAGGGGTAGAATTAGAGACCCAGTACTTC
v_call: TRBV6-1; clone_size: -; d_call: -; j_call: TRBJ2-7; cdr3_aa: CASSEGPGDHYEQYF; cdr3_nt: TGTGCCAGCAGTGAAGGCCCAGGGGACCACTACGAGCAGTACTTC
v_call: TRBV4-3; clone_size: few; d_call: TRBD2; j_call: TRBJ2-7; cdr3_aa: CASSLDRGGESYEQYF; cdr3_nt: TGCGCCAGCAGCCTCGACCGCGGGGGGGAATCCTACGAGCAGTACTTC
v_call: TRBV12-5; clone_size: many; d_call: -; j_call: TRBJ2-7; cdr3_aa: CASGLEKTVFYEQYF; cdr3_nt: TGTGCTAGTGGTTTGGAAAAAACGGTATTTTACGAGCAGTACTTC
v_call: TRBV19; clone_size: -; d_call: -; j_call: TRBJ1-5; cdr3_aa: CASKDRPRGNQPQHF; cdr3_nt: TGTGCCAGCAAAGACAGACCCCGTGGCAATCAGCCCCAGCATTTT
v_call: TRBV6-6; clone_size: -; d_call: -; j_call: TRBJ2-2; cdr3_aa: CASTVPATGELFF; cdr3_nt: TGTGCCAGCACCGTACCTGCGACCGGGGAGCTGTTTTTT
v_call: TRBV19; clone_size: -; d_call: -; j_call: TRBJ1-6; cdr3_aa: CASSLKHGDSPLHF; cdr3_nt: TGTGCCAGTAGCCTTAAACACGGAGATTCACCCCTCCACTTT
v_call: TRBV7-9; clone_size: once; d_call: -; j_call: TRBJ1-1; cdr3_aa: CASSLNGAGNTEAFF; cdr3_nt: TGTGCCAGCAGCTTAAATGGGGCAGGGAACACTGAAGCTTTCTTT
v_call: TRBV2; clone_size: -; d_call: -; j_call: TRBJ1-5; cdr3_aa: CASSKGGGNQPQHF; cdr3_nt: TGTGCCAGCAGTAAAGGGGGGGGCAATCAGCCCCAGCATTTT
v_call: TRBV10-1; clone_size: -; d_call: TRBD1; j_call: TRBJ1-2; cdr3_aa: CASRVFQQGNNYGYTF; cdr3_nt: TGCGCCAGCAGGGTCTTCCAACAGGGGAATAACTATGGCTACACCTTC
v_call: TRBV9; clone_size: -; d_call: TRBD1; j_call: TRBJ2-1; cdr3_aa: CASSPWDSQAYNEQFF; cdr3_nt: TGTGCCAGCAGCCCCTGGGACAGTCAGGCCTACAATGAGCAGTTCTTC
v_call: TRBV6-4; clone_size: -; d_call: TRBD2; j_call: TRBJ2-7; cdr3_aa: CASSERARTSGKYEQYF; cdr3_nt: TGTGCCAGCAGTGAAAGAGCTCGGACTAGCGGGAAATACGAGCAGTACTTC
v_call: TRBV2; clone_size: -; d_call: -; j_call: TRBJ1-5; cdr3_aa: CASSGETGPNQPQHF; cdr3_nt: TGTGCCAGCAGTGGGGAGACAGGCCCCAATCAGCCCCAGCATTTT
v_call: TRBV19; clone_size: -; d_call: TRBD1; j_call: TRBJ1-2; cdr3_aa: CASSTRDRHGYTF; cdr3_nt: TGTGCCAGTAGTACCCGGGACAGGCATGGCTACACCTTC
v_call: TRBV30; clone_size: -; d_call: TRBD2; j_call: TRBJ2-1; cdr3_aa: CAWTGPGGATYNEQFF; cdr3_nt: TGTGCCTGGACCGGACCCGGGGGGGCTACCTACAATGAGCAGTTCTTC
v_call: TRBV7-6; clone_size: -; d_call: TRBD1; j_call: TRBJ1-1; cdr3_aa: CASSSGQGITEAFF; cdr3_nt: TGTGCCAGCAGCTCGGGACAGGGGATCACTGAAGCTTTCTTT